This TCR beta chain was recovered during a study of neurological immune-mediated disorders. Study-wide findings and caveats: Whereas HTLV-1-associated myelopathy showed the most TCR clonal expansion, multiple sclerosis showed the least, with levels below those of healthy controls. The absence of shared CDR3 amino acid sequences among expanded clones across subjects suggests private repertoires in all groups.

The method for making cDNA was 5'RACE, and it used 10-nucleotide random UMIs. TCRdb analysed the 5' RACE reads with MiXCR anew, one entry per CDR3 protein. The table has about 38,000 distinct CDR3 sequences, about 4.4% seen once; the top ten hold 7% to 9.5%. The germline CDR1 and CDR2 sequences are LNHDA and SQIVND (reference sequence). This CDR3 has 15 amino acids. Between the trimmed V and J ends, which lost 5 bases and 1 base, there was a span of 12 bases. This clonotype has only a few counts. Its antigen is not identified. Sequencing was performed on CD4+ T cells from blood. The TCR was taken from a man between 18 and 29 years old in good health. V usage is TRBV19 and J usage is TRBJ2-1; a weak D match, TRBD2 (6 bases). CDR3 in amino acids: CASSGLAWSYNEQFF. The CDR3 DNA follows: TGTGCCAGTAGTGGGCTAGCGTGGTCCTACAATGAGCAGTTCTTC.